Detailed here is one TCR beta chain. Its target is not known. The record originates from a study of beta chain features in type 1 diabetes. Study-wide results and caveats: Naive, central memory and regulatory TCRB repertoires appeared more similar among patients than healthy donors. All four CD4+ subsets of Type 1 diabetes patients contained TCRB CDR3s that were moderately but significantly shorter.

The V end was cut by 5 bases, the J end by 0 bases, with 15 bases between. The CDR3 spans 16 residues. Germline V gene sequence: CDR1 SNHLY, CDR2 FYNNEI. Markers CD45RO/CCR7/CD25/CD127/CD95/CD27 served to sort CD4+ naive, central memory, regulatory and stem cell-like memory cells. Sorting produced populations that all topped 95% purity. Expressed TCRB transcripts were sequenced because the entire RNA isolate underwent reverse transcription. Profiled with immunoSEQ multiplex PCR; TCRdb holds only in-frame clones, not every one. The table includes over 600,000 clones, 9.5% to 15% detected once. This TCR was sampled from a man between 25 and 39 years old with type 1 diabetes. This chain links TRBV2 with TRBJ2-3; D ambiguous. The source material was naive CD4+ T cells from blood. The DNA of the CDR3 is TGTGCCAGCAGTCTCTATGGACCGCGAAGCACAGATACGCAGTATTTT. This gives the protein CASSLYGPRSTDTQYF.